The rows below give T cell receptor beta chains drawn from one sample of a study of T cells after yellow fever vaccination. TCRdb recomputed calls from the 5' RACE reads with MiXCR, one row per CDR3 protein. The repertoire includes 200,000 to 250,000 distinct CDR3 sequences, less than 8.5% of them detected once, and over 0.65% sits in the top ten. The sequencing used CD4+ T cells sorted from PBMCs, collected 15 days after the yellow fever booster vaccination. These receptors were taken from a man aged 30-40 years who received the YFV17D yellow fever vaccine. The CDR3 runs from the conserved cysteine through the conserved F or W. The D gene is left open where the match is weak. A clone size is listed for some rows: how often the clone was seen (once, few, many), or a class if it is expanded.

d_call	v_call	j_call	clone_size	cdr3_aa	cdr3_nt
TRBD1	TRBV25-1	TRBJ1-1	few	CASGDRGRRTEAFF	TGTGCCAGCGGGGACAGGGGGCGGCGCACTGAAGCTTTCTTT
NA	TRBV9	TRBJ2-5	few	CASSVEGTKMKETQYF	TGTGCCAGCAGCGTAGAGGGGACCAAAATGAAAGAGACCCAGTACTTC
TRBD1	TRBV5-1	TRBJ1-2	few	CASSWGPDRGARGYTF	TGCGCCAGCAGCTGGGGGCCGGACAGGGGAGCCCGGGGCTACACCTTC
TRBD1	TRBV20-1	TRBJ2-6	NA	CSASGIGQGSSGANVLTF	TGCAGTGCTAGCGGGATAGGACAGGGGAGCTCTGGGGCCAACGTCCTGACTTTC
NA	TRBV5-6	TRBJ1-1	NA	CASSSWTEPFTEAFF	TGTGCCAGCAGCTCCTGGACAGAACCTTTCACTGAAGCTTTCTTT
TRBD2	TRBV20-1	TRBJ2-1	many	CSATDLAAGSSYNEQFF	TGCAGTGCTACCGACCTAGCAGCGGGGAGCTCCTACAATGAGCAGTTCTTC
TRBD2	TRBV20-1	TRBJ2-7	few	CSASQAGGLRSYEQYF	TGCAGTGCTAGTCAAGCGGGAGGGTTACGCTCCTACGAGCAGTACTTC
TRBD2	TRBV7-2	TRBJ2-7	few	CASSSRSGREYEQYF	TGTGCCAGCAGCTCCCGAAGCGGGAGGGAGTACGAGCAGTACTTC
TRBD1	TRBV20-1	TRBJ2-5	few	CSATGQGDGETQYF	TGCAGTGCCACGGGACAGGGCGACGGCGAGACCCAGTACTTC
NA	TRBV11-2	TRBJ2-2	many	CASNLGTGELFF	TGTGCCAGCAATCTTGGGACCGGGGAGCTGTTTTTT
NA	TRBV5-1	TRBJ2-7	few	CASSPRETSGEYEQYF	TGCGCCAGCAGCCCACGCGAAACAAGCGGAGAGTACGAGCAGTACTTC
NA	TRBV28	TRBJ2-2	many	CASSLRANTGELFF	TGTGCCAGCAGTTTAAGAGCGAACACCGGGGAGCTGTTTTTT
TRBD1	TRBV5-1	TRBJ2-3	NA	CASSSWGQPLHTDTQYF	TGCGCCAGCAGCTCCTGGGGACAGCCCCTACACACAGATACGCAGTATTTT
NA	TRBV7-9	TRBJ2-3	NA	CASSYGGNGDTQYF	TGTGCCAGCAGCTACGGGGGAAACGGGGATACGCAGTATTTT
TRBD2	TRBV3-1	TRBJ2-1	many	CASSRTRDEQFF	TGTGCCAGCAGCCGGACTAGAGATGAGCAGTTCTTC
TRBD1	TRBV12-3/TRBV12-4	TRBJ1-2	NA	CASSGSGQGYNGYTF	TGTGCCAGCAGCGGCTCGGGACAGGGGTATAATGGCTACACCTTC
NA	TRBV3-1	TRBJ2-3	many	CASSLQGPDTQYF	TGTGCCAGCAGCCTGCAGGGCCCAGATACGCAGTATTTT
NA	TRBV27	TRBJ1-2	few	CASRGFRRGYGYTF	TGTGCCAGCAGGGGCTTCAGGCGCGGCTATGGCTACACCTTC
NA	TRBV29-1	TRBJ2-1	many	CSVVGAFNEQFF	TGCAGCGTTGTTGGGGCATTCAATGAGCAGTTCTTC
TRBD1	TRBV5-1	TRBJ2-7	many	CASSSQGDYEQYF	TGCGCCAGCAGCTCACAGGGGGACTACGAGCAGTACTTC
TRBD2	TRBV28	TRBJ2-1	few	CASRPPSGSSYNEQFF	TGTGCCAGCAGACCACCTAGCGGGAGCTCCTACAATGAGCAGTTCTTC
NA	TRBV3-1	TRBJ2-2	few	CASSRMDGGNSGELFF	TGTGCCAGCAGCCGGATGGACGGTGGGAATTCCGGGGAGCTGTTTTTT
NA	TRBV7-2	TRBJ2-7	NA	CASSRDRSTVYEQYF	TGTGCCAGCAGCCGCGACAGGTCCACCGTCTACGAGCAGTACTTC
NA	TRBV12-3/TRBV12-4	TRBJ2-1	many	CASSFGTRTYNEQFF	TGTGCCAGCAGTTTCGGGACCAGGACGTACAATGAGCAGTTCTTC
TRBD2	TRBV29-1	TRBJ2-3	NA	CSVRAGGGTDTQYF	TGCAGCGTTCGAGCGGGAGGAGGGACAGATACGCAGTATTTT
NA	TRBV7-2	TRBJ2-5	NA	CASSLRGDFFETQYF	TGTGCCAGCAGCCTCAGGGGTGATTTTTTTGAGACCCAGTACTTC
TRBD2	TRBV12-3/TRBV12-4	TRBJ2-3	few	CASTLAGVTQYF	TGTGCCAGCACTCTAGCGGGAGTTACGCAGTATTTT
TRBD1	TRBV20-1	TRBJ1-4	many	CSASPATGGLTNEKLFF	TGCAGTGCTAGTCCAGCGACAGGGGGCTTAACTAATGAAAAACTGTTTTTT
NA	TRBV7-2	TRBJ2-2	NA	CASSLLALNTGELFF	TGTGCCAGCAGCCTATTAGCCCTGAACACCGGGGAGCTGTTTTTT
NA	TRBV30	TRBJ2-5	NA	CAWRQEETQYF	TGTGCCTGGAGGCAGGAAGAGACCCAGTACTTC
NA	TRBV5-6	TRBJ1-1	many	CASSFLTEAFF	TGTGCCAGCAGCTTTTTGACTGAAGCTTTCTTT
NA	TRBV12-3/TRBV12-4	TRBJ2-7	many	CASSLRLGAEQYF	TGTGCCAGCAGTCTCCGCCTGGGGGCCGAGCAGTACTTC
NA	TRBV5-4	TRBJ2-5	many	CASSSRSGRGETQYF	TGTGCCAGCAGTTCCCGCAGTGGGAGAGGGGAGACCCAGTACTTC
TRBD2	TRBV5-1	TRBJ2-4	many	CASSSGLDKAKNIQYF	TGCGCCAGCAGCTCAGGACTAGATAAGGCCAAAAACATTCAGTACTTC
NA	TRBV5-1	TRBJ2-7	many	CASSLRRTSYEQYF	TGCGCCAGCAGCTTGAGACGGACGTCCTACGAGCAGTACTTC